The 10 T cell receptor beta chains presented below share a single source sample, sequenced in a study of T cell responses to AZD1222 COVID-19 vaccine. The method was immunoSEQ multiplex PCR; TCRdb's version includes in-frame clones alone and lacks a portion of them. The data hold around 150,000 clones, with approximately 94% observed a single time. This specimen was peripheral blood, taken on day 0 of AZD1222 vaccination. The receptor source for this set is an adult in good health.

The chain combines TRBV28 with TRBJ1-2, with D uncertain. Trimming stripped 7 bases from V and 4 bases from J, with 22 bases between. CDR3 size: 16 residues. Germline values: CDR1 MDHEN, CDR2 SYDVKM. The CDR3 sequence is CASTFSGFDGSYGYTF. CDR3 DNA: TGTGCCAGCACCTTCTCGGGGTTTGATGGATCCTATGGCTACACCTTC.

This clone was observed once. The rearrangement links TRBV2 to TRBJ2-2; TRBD2 aligns across 7 bases. CDR1 SNHLY and CDR2 FYNNEI come from the germline V gene. The CDR3 runs 17 residues. Trimming removed 4 bases from V and 3 bases from J; junction bases left unmatched: 11. CDR3 coding DNA: TGTGCCAGCAGTGGGGGGGAGGGCCCCCCTTACACCGGGGAGCTGTTTTTT. Residues: CASSGGEGPPYTGELFF. The whole variable domain, filled in from reference TRBV2 and TRBJ2-2, reads EPEVTQTPSHQVTQMGQEVILRCVPISNHLYFYWYRQILGQKVEFLVSFYNNEISEKSEIFDDQFSVERPDGSNFTLKIRSTKLEDSAMYFCASSGGEGPPYTGELFFGEGSRLTVL.

The chain recombines TRBV7-9 with TRBJ2-3, with TRBD2 identical over 7 bases. This CDR3 spans 16 amino acids. Germline V gene lookup returns CDR1 SEHNR and CDR2 FQNEAQ (reference sequence). Trimming took 5 bases from V and 0 from J; bases not matched to a gene: 8. The CDR3 sequence is CASSVGTIPSTDTQYF. CDR3 nucleotides: TGTGCCAGCAGCGTGGGGACTATCCCAAGCACAGATACGCAGTATTTT.

This chain connects TRBV28 to TRBJ2-7; D may match TRBD1 or TRBD2 (5 bases each). V lost 7 bases and J lost 0, with 22 bases in between. Germline loops: CDR1 MDHEN, CDR2 SYDVKM. The CDR3 length is 17 residues. The CDR3 loop is CASMSGTPNPLSYEQYV. The CDR3 DNA sequence: TGTGCCAGCATGTCTGGGACCCCAAATCCCCTCTCCTACGAGCAGTACGTC.

The chain combines TRBV6-5 with TRBJ1-4, with a tentative D call TRBD1 (6 bases). Germline loops: CDR1 MNHEY, CDR2 SVGAGI. The CDR3 consists of 15 residues. V lost 5 bases, J lost 1 base, and 11 bases lay in between. The CDR3 here is CASSRQDLTNEKLFF. In DNA form, the CDR3 reads TGTGCCAGCAGTAGACAGGATTTAACTAATGAAAAACTGTTTTTT.

This chain connects TRBV6-4 to TRBJ1-1; no definite D call. The CDR3 is 12 residues long. Trimming shortened V by 3 bases and J by 13 bases, and 15 bases separated the two germline ends. The germline V gene encodes CDR1 MRHNA and CDR2 SNTAGT. The CDR3 DNA is TGTGCCAGCAGTGAACTGCCTAGGCGCGTTTTCTTT. Protein: CASSELPRRVFF.

This clone was seen just once. The chain has TRBV21-1 and TRBJ1-1. TRBV21-1 is a recognized pseudogene. This CDR3 is 15 amino acids long. This CDR3 reads CASSKAGRGNTEAFF. The CDR3 DNA is TGTGCCAGCAGCAAAGCTGGGCGAGGGAACACTGAAGCTTTCTTT.

CDR3 nucleotides: TGTGCCAGCAGTCTCGGGGCGGGAGAGACCCAGTACTTC. Protein: CASSLGAGETQYF. V is TRBV27 and J is TRBJ2-5; D possibly uses TRBD1 or TRBD2 (5 bases each). This CDR3 has 13 amino acids. Germline V gene sequence: CDR1 MNHEY, CDR2 SMNVEV (reference sequence). V lost 5 bases to trimming and J lost 4 bases, with 11 bases between them.

CDR3 residues: CASSFHRGEETQYF. The CDR3 nucleotides read TGTGCCAGCAGCTTCCACAGGGGGGAGGAGACCCAGTACTTC. The rearrangement uses TRBV11-2 and TRBJ2-5, with 8 bases identical to TRBD1. V was clipped by 3 bases and J by 5 bases; unmatched bases: 5. This CDR3 has 14 amino acids. Germline V lookup: CDR1 SGHAT, CDR2 FQNNGV.

The V gene is TRBV4-1, the J gene TRBJ2-5; 8 bases are shared with TRBD2. The germline V gene has CDR1 MGHRA and CDR2 YSYEKL. The CDR3 spans 18 residues. Trimming at V came to 0 bases and at J to 0 bases, leaving 9 bases not matched to a gene. CDR3 amino acids: CASSQEGRLATYQETQYF. The DNA for the CDR3 is TGCGCCAGCAGCCAAGAGGGGAGACTAGCGACGTACCAAGAGACCCAGTACTTC.